This TCR beta chain was obtained from a study of cytomegalovirus exposure and HLA in healthy donors. General observations from the study: The investigators catalogued 164 TCR beta chains as cytomegalovirus-associated. Only CMV serostatus was available as immune exposure information. Some public TCRs appeared in many individuals, while most sequences were rare. Accounts indicate the classifier identified cytomegalovirus status with strong specificity and sensitivity.

CDR3 length equals 13 residues. Trimming cost V 1 base and J 9 bases; bases outside gene matches: 5. Germline-derived CDR1 and CDR2 are KGHSH and LQKENI. On this clone itself: Antigen specificity is unknown.

Primers for the PCR totalled 60 Vbeta and 13 Jbeta. Data came from immunoSEQ multiplex PCR; TCRdb stores just in-frame clones and leaves some out. The repertoire holds around 130,000 clones, with 80% as singletons. The sample consisted of PBMCs. The receptor was derived from a man aged 35 to 55 in good health and CMV-seronegative. The V gene is TRBV18, the J gene TRBJ2-5; 7 bases agree with TRBD2. Here the CDR3 reads CASSPRDREAQYF. The CDR3 coding sequence is TGTGCCAGCTCACCACGGGATCGGGAGGCCCAGTACTTC.